The rows below give T cell receptor beta chains drawn from one sample of a study of post-analysis software for immune sequencing data. TCRdb re-derived calls from the PCR reads in MiXCR, one entry per CDR3 protein. The sample holds approximately 770,000 distinct CDR3 sequences, 40% to 55% seen once. Sequencing was carried out using blood. The receptors stem from a girl aged 5-17 years with multiple sclerosis. Each CDR3 is given with its conserved first and last residue. The D gene is left open where the match is weak. For some rows the clone size is stated as once, few or many, or as a class when expanded; others skip it.

V	D	J	length	size	DNA	CDR3
TRBV6-6	TRBD2	TRBJ2-7	16	-	TGTGCCAGCATACGGCTAGCGGACCGAGGCACCTACGAGCAGTACTTC	CASIRLADRGTYEQYF
TRBV24-1	TRBD2	TRBJ2-1	16	-	TGTGCCACCAGTGATACCACTAGCGGGAGTATCTATGAGCAGTTCTTC	CATSDTTSGSIYEQFF
TRBV21-1	-	TRBJ2-1	12	few	TGTGCCAGCAGCAAAAGTTGTCTTGAGCAGTTCTTC	CASSKSCLEQFF
TRBV5-1	TRBD2	TRBJ2-1	15	-	TGCGCCAGCAGCTCCGGGACTAGCGGGAGCAATGAGCGGTTCTTC	CASSSGTSGSNERFF
TRBV6-2/TRBV6-3	-	TRBJ2-7	13	-	TGTGCCAGCAGTCAACTAGTGAGTGGCGAGCAGTACTTC	CASSQLVSGEQYF
TRBV25-1	-	TRBJ2-5	11	few	TGTGCCAGCAGTGCTTATGAGACCCAGTACTTC	CASSAYETQYF
TRBV2	TRBD2	TRBJ2-7	17	-	TGTGCTAGCAGCGATTGGGTTCTGGCGGGAGGGCCCTACGAGCAGTACTTC	CASSDWVLAGGPYEQYF
TRBV29-1	-	TRBJ1-2	12	few	TGCAGCGCGTTCGACAGGCTAGGGGGCTACACCTTC	CSAFDRLGGYTF
TRBV6-5	-	TRBJ1-2	12	-	TGTGCCAGCCGGGACACCACCTATGGCTACACCTTC	CASRDTTYGYTF
TRBV15	TRBD2	TRBJ2-3	17	few	TGTGCCACCAGCAGGGGACTAGCGGGAGGGAGCGCAGATACGCAGTATTTT	CATSRGLAGGSADTQYF
TRBV19	TRBD1	TRBJ1-4	19	-	TGTGCCAGTAGTATAGATCGGTCGGCAGGGGGTAGTATCTATGAAAAACTGTTTTTT	CASSIDRSAGGSIYEKLFF
TRBV20-1	-	TRBJ2-7	13	few	TGCAGTGCCAAAGCGGGTTCTGACTACGAGCAGTACTTC	CSAKAGSDYEQYF
TRBV5-6	-	TRBJ2-6	15	-	TGTGCCAGCAGCTTGCCCCTAGCTGGGGCCAACGTCCTGACTTTC	CASSLPLAGANVLTF
TRBV3-1	-	TRBJ2-1	17	-	TGTGCCAGCAGCCAAGGGGCTGGGGGCACTTTATACAATGAGCAGTTCTTC	CASSQGAGGTLYNEQFF
TRBV6-1	-	TRBJ1-2	13	few	TGTGCCAGCGTAGTGGAGGGAAGGCATGGCTACACCTTC	CASVVEGRHGYTF
TRBV20-1	TRBD2	TRBJ2-7	15	-	TGCAGTGCTGGCCAACCCAGGACTAGCGGCTACGAGCAGTACTTC	CSAGQPRTSGYEQYF
TRBV7-9	-	TRBJ2-3	14	-	TGTGCCAGCAGCTTAGCGGTAATCACAGATACGCAGTATTTT	CASSLAVITDTQYF
TRBV25-1	-	TRBJ2-5	12	few	TGTGCCAGCAGTGAACTCCCGGGGGAGCAGTACTTC	CASSELPGEQYF
TRBV5-1	TRBD1	TRBJ1-4	16	few	TGCGCCAGCAGGAGAGAAGTAGGGGGCAGGAATGAAAAACTGTTTTTT	CASRREVGGRNEKLFF
TRBV12-3/TRBV12-4	-	TRBJ2-3	13	-	TGTGCCAGTGGCAAAAAACGCACAGATACGCAGTATTTT	CASGKKRTDTQYF
TRBV10-3	TRBD1	TRBJ1-1	14	-	TGTGCCATCAGTCGGGACAGGGGGGAATCTGAAGCTTTCTTT	CAISRDRGESEAFF
TRBV5-1	-	TRBJ1-1	15	few	TGCGCCAGCAGCTTGGAACAGCCCCGGCGGACTGAAGCTTTCTTT	CASSLEQPRRTEAFF
TRBV3-1	-	TRBJ2-7	15	-	TGTGCCAGCAGCCAAGATCCCGGGGGATGGGACGAGCAGTACTTC	CASSQDPGGWDEQYF